This entry concerns a single T cell receptor beta chain. The CDR3 is made up of 11 amino acids. Germline CDR1 is SGHTA and CDR2 is FQGNSA. V was cut by 5 bases and J by 9 bases, with 11 bases left in between. The data are from a study of blood T cell repertoires in COVID-19. Background on the study: Samples taken during acute and convalescent COVID-19 were collected in the United States, Italy and Spain. Nucleic acid was either cDNA or gDNA, and it came from T cells, B-cell-depleted T cells, or PBMCs.

Source study methods: Amplifying reference gene primers gave estimates of nucleated cell counts. Clones were read by immunoSEQ multiplex PCR, and TCRdb kept only the in-frame ones, dropping some. For V, J and clone size, that table is used; D and trimming come from the DNA. This sample carries 130,000 or so clones, about four fifths of them seen once, and the ten largest clones take roughly 1.4%. The chain joins TRBV7-2 to TRBJ2-7, with D unresolved. The source of this sequence is a human donor in a cohort sampled during active COVID-19. Source material: peripheral blood. This chain's CDR3 is CASSPPPGQYF. The CDR3 bases are TGTGCCAGCAGCCCACCCCCGGGGCAGTACTTC. Supplemented by reference TRBV7-2 and TRBJ2-7, the full variable domain reads GAGVSQSPSNKVTEKGKDVELRCDPISGHTALYWYRQSLGQGLEFLIYFQGNSAPDKSGLPSDRFSAERTGGSVSTLTIQRTQQEDSAVYLCASSPPPGQYFGPGTRLTVT.